Presented here are 29 T cell receptor beta chains from one specimen sequenced in a study of blood T cell repertoires in COVID-19. TCRdb's table, derived via immunoSEQ multiplex PCR, lists solely in-frame clones and lacks some. The sample yields roughly 410,000 clones, 70% to 90% seen once. Sequencing input: peripheral blood. Receptors were obtained from a woman between 55 and 75 years old with COVID-19, enrolled during active disease.

The chain couples TRBV3-1 (or the pseudogene TRBV3-2) to TRBJ2-1; maybe TRBD2 (7 bases). Germline V gene sequence: CDR1 LGHDT, CDR2 YNNKEL (reference sequence). The CDR3 sequence is 15 residues long. V lost 4 bases to trimming and J lost 7 bases, with 17 bases between them. The CDR3 sequence is CASSRLRGGWNEQFF. The CDR3 nucleotides read TGTGCCAGCAGCCGCTTGAGGGGGGGGTGGAATGAGCAGTTCTTC.

This rearrangement joins TRBV3-1 (or the pseudogene TRBV3-2) to TRBJ1-2, with TRBD1 matching 8 bases. CDR3 length: 15 amino acids. Germline loops: CDR1 LGHDT, CDR2 YNNKEL (reference sequence). The V and J ends lost 4 bases and 1 base, in that order; junction bases with no gene match: 5. The CDR3 nucleotides read TGTGCCAGCAGCCCCTGGACAGGGATTAACTATGGCTACACCTTC. Translation: CASSPWTGINYGYTF.

The rearrangement links TRBV13 to TRBJ1-2, with D unresolved. CDR3 length: 15 amino acids. Between the trimmed V and J ends, which lost 2 bases and 3 bases, there was a span of 13 bases. Germline values: CDR1 PRHDT, CDR2 FYEKMQ (reference sequence). CDR3 amino acids: CASSLRSPKDYGYTF. CDR3 DNA: TGTGCCAGCAGCTTAAGGAGTCCTAAGGACTATGGCTACACCTTC.

V and J are TRBV7-3 and TRBJ2-5; tentatively, D is TRBD2 (7 bases). Germline CDR1 SGHTA, CDR2 FQGTGA. Trimming cost V 1 base and J 4 bases, with 10 bases left between them. The CDR3 contains 14 residues. The DNA of the CDR3 is TGTGCCAGCAGCTTAAGGGGAGGGGGAGAGACCCAGTACTTC. Its protein is CASSLRGGGETQYF.

The chain combines TRBV18 with TRBJ2-7, with 8 nucleotides matching TRBD1. Germline CDR1 reads KGHSH; CDR2 reads LQKENI. The CDR3 extends over 16 amino acids. With 4 bases clipped from V and 4 bases from J, the junction kept 12 bases outside the gene matches. The CDR3 loop is CASSLGQGGLGYEQYF. In DNA form, the CDR3 reads TGTGCCAGCTCACTCGGACAGGGTGGATTGGGATACGAGCAGTACTTC.

The genes are TRBV3-1 (or the pseudogene TRBV3-2) and TRBJ1-2, with D unclear. Germline V lookup: CDR1 LGHDT, CDR2 YNNKEL (reference sequence). With 1 base removed from V and 4 bases from J, the gap between germline ends came to 7 bases. CDR3 size: 13 residues. The CDR3 sequence: CASSQAAGYGYTF. Here the CDR3 DNA reads TGTGCCAGCAGCCAAGCTGCGGGCTATGGCTACACCTTC.

The chain joins TRBV2 to TRBJ2-3, with D possibly being TRBD1 (6 bases). Germline V gene lookup returns CDR1 SNHLY and CDR2 FYNNEI. V dropped 5 bases and J dropped 9 bases, with 18 bases sitting between them. This CDR3 has 14 residues. CDR3 DNA: TGTGCCAGCAGTTCTACAGGGATTATTGTAACGCAGTATTTT. It translates to CASSSTGIIVTQYF.

V and J are TRBV6-5 and TRBJ1-2; TRBD1 might be the D (5 bases). Trimming took off 6 bases at V and 0 bases at J, with 8 bases between the two ends. Per the germline V gene, CDR1 is MNHEY and CDR2 is SVGAGI. The CDR3 covers 13 residues. The CDR3 DNA follows: TGTGCCAGCAGAACGACAGCTAACTATGGCTACACCTTC. Amino acids: CASRTTANYGYTF.

The gene calls are TRBV4-1 and TRBJ1-1; 10 bases align to TRBD1. CDR1 and CDR2 (germline): MGHRA, YSYEKL. This CDR3 comprises 15 residues. J gave up 2 bases and V 3 bases, and 3 bases lay outside the gene matches. CDR3 nucleotides: TGCGCCAGCAGCCACGCGACAGGGGGCAACACTGAAGCTTTCTTT. It is translated as CASSHATGGNTEAFF.

This clone was found a few times. The V and J genes are TRBV2 and TRBJ1-3; D perhaps matches TRBD1 (5 bases). The V end was cut by 7 bases, the J end by 3 bases, with 13 bases between. The CDR3 has 14 amino acids. Germline V gene sequence: CDR1 SNHLY, CDR2 FYNNEI. The CDR3 region has the DNA TGTGCCAGCACGCGCAGGGTATTTGGAAACACCATATATTTT. It codes for CASTRRVFGNTIYF.

The chain recombines TRBV2 with TRBJ1-2; 11 nucleotides match TRBD1. Germline V gives CDR1 SNHLY, CDR2 FYNNEI. Unmatched junction bases numbered 7, after V lost 5 bases and J lost 8 bases. This CDR3 is 14 amino acids long. The CDR3 coding sequence is TGTGCCAGCAGTTGGGACAGGGGGTCCGTCGGCTACACCTTC. As protein: CASSWDRGSVGYTF.

V gene TRBV5-1 combines with J gene TRBJ1-2; 9 positions agree with TRBD1. The CDR3 is made up of 16 amino acids. V shed 4 bases and J 4 bases; nucleotides not matched to a gene: 11. Per the germline V gene, CDR1 is SGHRS and CDR2 is YFSETQ. Here the CDR3 DNA reads TGCGCCAGCAGCCCGAGACCGGGACAGGGTCCCTATGGCTACACCTTC. Encoded protein: CASSPRPGQGPYGYTF.

This chain connects TRBV9 to TRBJ2-1; D might be TRBD2 (6 bases). This CDR3 has 14 residues. Trimming removed 4 bases at V and 6 bases at J, with 14 bases between. CDR1 is SGDLS and CDR2 is YYNGEE in the germline V gene. The CDR3 protein is CASSQTTTSNEQFF. CDR3 coding DNA: TGTGCCAGCAGCCAGACAACGACTAGCAATGAGCAGTTCTTC.

V gene TRBV27 combines with J gene TRBJ1-1; tentative D call: TRBD1 (5 bases). Trimming pared 2 bases from V and 4 bases from J, leaving 17 bases between. The CDR3 runs 16 residues. Per germline, CDR1 MNHEY and CDR2 SMNVEV (reference sequence). CDR3 coding DNA: TGTGCCAGCAGTTTAATTAGGGGTTTTAGGATCACTGAAGCTTTCTTT. Amino acid sequence: CASSLIRGFRITEAFF.

The chain recombines TRBV7-9 with TRBJ2-5, with TRBD1 matching over 7 bases. The germline V gene encodes CDR1 SEHNR and CDR2 FQNEAQ (reference sequence). The CDR3 spans 15 residues. Trimming removed 3 bases from V and 5 bases from J; junction bases left unmatched: 9. CDR3 protein: CASSLNRGSVETQYF. For the CDR3, the DNA is TGTGCCAGCAGCTTGAACAGGGGTAGTGTGGAGACCCAGTACTTC. The complete variable domain, with remaining parts taken from reference TRBV7-9 and TRBJ2-5, reads DTGVSQNPRHKITKRGQNVTFRCDPISEHNRLYWYRQTLGQGPEFLTYFQNEAQLEKSRLLSDRFSAERPKGSFSTLEIQRTEQGDSAMYLCASSLNRGSVETQYFGPGTRLLVL.

The sample holds a few counts of this clone. V is TRBV20-1 and J is TRBJ1-5; TRBD1 aligns across 7 bases. This CDR3 comprises 15 residues. Germline CDR1 is DFQATT and CDR2 is SNEGSKA (reference sequence). The ends lost 3 bases at V and 2 bases at J; junction bases unmatched: 7. This CDR3 reads CSASEGAQGNQPQHF. CDR3 nucleotides: TGCAGTGCTAGTGAGGGGGCGCAGGGCAATCAGCCCCAGCATTTT.

The CDR3 loop reads CASSPNSGGGVMEQFF. The CDR3 region has the DNA TGTGCCAGCAGCCCGAATAGCGGGGGGGGTGTGATGGAGCAGTTCTTC. The chain has TRBV9 and TRBJ2-1, with TRBD2 identical over 11 bases. The CDR3 consists of 16 residues. The germline CDR1 and CDR2 sequences are SGDLS and YYNGEE. Trimming at V came to 4 bases and at J to 10 bases, leaving 13 bases not matched to a gene.

CDR3 residues: CASRPEDRRNQPQHF. The CDR3 nucleotides are TGTGCCAGCCGCCCCGAGGACAGGCGGAATCAGCCCCAGCATTTT. This sequence joins TRBV28 and TRBJ1-5; 7 bases agree with TRBD1. V shed 8 bases, J shed 4 bases, and the junction held 11 bases outside the gene matches. CDR1 MDHEN and CDR2 SYDVKM come from the germline V gene. The CDR3 contains 15 residues.

This clone appeared a single time. V gene TRBV18 combines with J gene TRBJ2-3; D remains unclear. Germline V CDR1 and CDR2: KGHSH, LQKENI. The V gene lost 0 bases and the J gene lost 0 bases, with 7 bases spanning the gap. The CDR3 spans 15 residues. The CDR3 here is CASSPPSPSTDTQYF. The CDR3 coding sequence is TGTGCCAGCTCACCACCGTCTCCTAGCACAGATACGCAGTATTTT. The full variable domain, its missing parts supplied by reference TRBV18 and TRBJ2-3, is NAGVMQNPRHLVRRRGQEARLRCSPMKGHSHVYWYRQLPEEGLKFMVYLQKENIIDESGMPKERFSAEFPKEGPSILRIQQVVRGDSAAYFCASSPPSPSTDTQYFGPGTRLTVL.

The chain couples TRBV5-1 to TRBJ2-5, with a tentative D call TRBD1 (5 bases). Trimming removed 0 bases at V and 6 bases at J, with 12 bases between. The CDR3 runs to 14 residues. The germline CDR1 and CDR2 sequences are SGHRS and YFSETQ. DNA of the CDR3: TGCGCCAGCAGCTTGGACGGCAGGGTACAGACCCAGTACTTC. Translated: CASSLDGRVQTQYF.

The chain joins TRBV30 to TRBJ1-5, with TRBD1 as a possible D gene (5 bases). CDR3 length: 17 residues. Germline lookup yields CDR1 GTSNPN and CDR2 SVGIG (reference sequence). The V gene lost 0 bases and the J gene lost 0 bases, with 15 bases spanning the gap. DNA of the CDR3: TGTGCCTGGAGTGTACCCGAGAAGGGGTATAGCAATCAGCCCCAGCATTTT. This encodes CAWSVPEKGYSNQPQHF.

The J gene is TRBJ2-7, the V gene TRBV30; the D gene is possibly TRBD2 (6 bases). Trimming removed 3 bases from V and 6 bases from J, with 15 bases in between. CDR3 length: 13 amino acids. The germline V gene encodes CDR1 GTSNPN and CDR2 SVGIG (reference sequence). This chain's CDR3 is CAWRDYSPSEQYF. For the CDR3, the DNA is TGTGCCTGGAGGGACTACTCACCCTCCGAGCAGTACTTC.

This clone was recorded at least ten times. The CDR3 DNA follows: TGTGCCAGCAGCGCGTCTCTAGCGGGGGGGGTATACAATGAGCAGTTCTTC. It yields the protein CASSASLAGGVYNEQFF. The chain combines TRBV9 with TRBJ2-1; 12 bases are shared with TRBD2. The junction had 8 bases not matched to a gene; V was cut back by 3 bases and J by 4 bases. The CDR3 is made up of 17 amino acids. Germline V CDR1 and CDR2: SGDLS, YYNGEE.

The chain combines TRBV7-2 with TRBJ1-1; D perhaps matches TRBD1 (5 bases). Germline lookup yields CDR1 SGHTA and CDR2 FQGNSA. V gave up 3 bases and J gave up 5 bases, with 10 bases separating them. CDR3 length equals 13 residues. CDR3 nucleotides: TGTGCCAGCAGCTTCCTTCGGGGGACTGAAGCTTTCTTT. Protein sequence: CASSFLRGTEAFF.

The table lists this clone with a few counts. This chain connects TRBV23-1 to TRBJ1-5; D not certain. TRBV23-1 is identified as an open reading frame with a role that is uncertain. Trimming left V 4 bases short and J 6 bases short, with 19 bases between. The CDR3 totals 16 residues. CDR3 bases: TGCGCCAGCAGTCCCCCTATGGGAGAGTTGGGTCAGCCCCAGCATTTT. Amino acid sequence: CASSPPMGELGQPQHF.

This clone has only a few counts. The CDR3 DNA sequence: TGTGCCAGCAGCACCTGGACAGCAGAAAAACTGTTTTTT. Translating it yields CASSTWTAEKLFF. The chain is built from TRBV7-9 and TRBJ1-4; a possible D gene is TRBD1 (6 bases). V dropped 5 bases and J dropped 8 bases, with 12 bases sitting between them. The CDR3 length is 13 residues. The V gene's germline CDR1 is SEHNR and CDR2 FQNEAQ (reference sequence). The full variable domain, with the rest looked up from reference TRBV7-9 and TRBJ1-4, is DTGVSQNPRHKITKRGQNVTFRCDPISEHNRLYWYRQTLGQGPEFLTYFQNEAQLEKSRLLSDRFSAERPKGSFSTLEIQRTEQGDSAMYLCASSTWTAEKLFFGSGTQLSVL.

This clone was observed a few times. J is TRBJ1-6 and V is TRBV27; D is unresolved. Germline V gives CDR1 MNHEY, CDR2 SMNVEV (reference sequence). With 3 bases removed from V and 4 bases from J, the gap between germline ends came to 10 bases. The CDR3 length is 15 residues. The CDR3, as DNA: TGTGCCAGCAGTTTGGAGGCGGTTTATAATTCACCCCTCCACTTT. As protein: CASSLEAVYNSPLHF.

This chain uses TRBV9 with TRBJ1-1, with 12 bases aligning to TRBD1. This CDR3 comprises 16 residues. V gave up 3 bases and J gave up 2 bases; unmatched junction bases: 5. Germline V lookup: CDR1 SGDLS, CDR2 YYNGEE. CDR3: CASSAGTGGSNTEAFF. DNA of the CDR3: TGTGCCAGCAGCGCCGGGACAGGGGGCAGTAACACTGAAGCTTTCTTT.

In its sample, this clone was seen a few times. The junction shows a germline mismatch at one end, possibly a read error. The chain has TRBV7-9 and TRBJ2-7; D uncertain. Looked up from germline, CDR1 is SEHNR and CDR2 is FQNEAQ (reference sequence). The CDR3 sequence is 11 residues long. CDR3 in amino acids: CASSFSSEQYF. The CDR3 DNA is TGTGCCAGCAGCTTTTCCTCCGAGCAGTACTTC. The full variable domain, in which reference TRBV7-9 and TRBJ2-7 provide the parts outside the CDR3, is DTGVSQNPRHKITKRGQNVTFRCDPISEHNRLYWYRQTLGQGPEFLTYFQNEAQLEKSRLLSDRFSAERPKGSFSTLEIQRTEQGDSAMYLCASSFSSEQYFGPGTRLTVT.